What follows are 11 T cell receptor beta chains derived from one specimen sequenced in a study of blood T cell repertoires in COVID-19. The protocol was immunoSEQ multiplex PCR, while the TCRdb copy is restricted to in-frame clones and leaves out a portion. Of fewer than 120,000 clones in the sample, 82% were seen once. The sample consisted of peripheral blood. These receptors were taken from a woman in her sixties with acute or convalescent COVID-19.

The J gene is TRBJ2-2, the V gene TRBV5-6; tentatively, D is TRBD1 (5 bases). This CDR3 has 15 amino acids. The germline V gene encodes CDR1 SGHDT and CDR2 YYEEEE. Trimming removed 4 bases from V and 1 base from J, with 11 bases in between. CDR3 residues: CASSLQAKNTGELFF. CDR3 bases: TGTGCCAGCAGCCTACAGGCTAAGAACACCGGGGAGCTGTTTTTT.

This chain connects TRBV28 to TRBJ1-2; no definite D call. CDR3 length: 12 amino acids. Trimming shortened V by 8 bases and J by 4 bases, and 11 bases separated the two germline ends. Germline V lookup: CDR1 MDHEN, CDR2 SYDVKM. The CDR3 sequence: CASVDRGYGYTF. The CDR3 bases are TGTGCCAGCGTCGACCGGGGCTATGGCTACACCTTC.

This clone was found a few times. This chain uses TRBV4-2 with TRBJ2-7; D is perhaps TRBD1 (5 bases). Trimming removed 0 bases from V and 1 base from J, with 13 bases in between. The CDR3 spans 16 residues. Germline loops: CDR1 LGHNA, CDR2 YNFKEQ. The CDR3 is CASSQDIQVESYEQYF. DNA for the CDR3: TGTGCCAGCAGCCAAGATATACAGGTGGAATCCTACGAGCAGTACTTC.

J is TRBJ1-1 and V is TRBV5-1; 10 bases match TRBD1. Germline CDR1 is SGHRS and CDR2 is YFSETQ. V shed 8 bases and J 0 bases; nucleotides not matched to a gene: 1. The CDR3 runs to 13 residues. The CDR3 protein is CASGTGVNTEAFF. CDR3 sequence (DNA): TGCGCCAGTGGGACAGGGGTGAACACTGAAGCTTTCTTT.

V and J are TRBV6-5 and TRBJ2-1, with TRBD2 matching 11 bases. The germline V gene encodes CDR1 MNHEY and CDR2 SVGAGI. The CDR3 totals 15 residues. V gave up 2 bases and J gave up 6 bases; unmatched junction bases: 3. CDR3 amino acids: CASSYSSGGANEQFF. DNA of the CDR3: TGTGCCAGCAGTTACAGTAGCGGGGGGGCCAATGAGCAGTTCTTC.

CDR3 sequence (DNA): TGTGCCAGTAGTATCTTTGAGACCCAGTACTTC. It encodes CASSIFETQYF. V usage is TRBV19 and J usage is TRBJ2-5; no clear D. V was shortened by 3 bases and J by 5 bases, with 4 bases between the two germline ends. CDR1 and CDR2 (germline): LNHDA, SQIVND (reference sequence). This CDR3 region has 11 residues.

V usage is TRBV4-2 and J usage is TRBJ2-1; the match to TRBD2 covers 10 bases. The V gene's germline CDR1 is LGHNA and CDR2 YNFKEQ. The CDR3 is 16 residues long. J lost 4 bases, V lost 4 bases, and 7 bases had no gene match. CDR3 nucleotide sequence: TGTGCCAGCAGCCTACAGACTAGCGGGTCTTACAATGAGCAGTTCTTC. Translating it yields CASSLQTSGSYNEQFF.

This chain links TRBV6-6 with TRBJ1-1, with TRBD1 matching over 8 bases. CDR1 is MNHNY, CDR2 SVGAGI, per germline (reference sequence). This CDR3 has 17 amino acids. Trimming removed 5 bases from V and 0 bases from J; junction bases left unmatched: 11. Written as DNA, the CDR3 is TGTGCCAGCAGTCCGCGGACAGGGTTTGAGATGAACACTGAAGCTTTCTTT. Encoded protein: CASSPRTGFEMNTEAFF.

The J gene is TRBJ2-7, the V gene TRBV19, with a possible D match to TRBD1 (6 bases). The CDR3 extends over 13 amino acids. The germline V and J ends were trimmed by 2 bases and 2 bases, with 7 bases remaining between them. Germline V gene lookup returns CDR1 LNHDA and CDR2 SQIVND (reference sequence). In DNA form, the CDR3 reads TGTGCCAGTAGTATAACAGGGACCTACGAGCAGTACTTC. Amino acid sequence: CASSITGTYEQYF. Combining the CDR3 with reference TRBV19 and TRBJ2-7 gives the whole variable domain DGGITQSPKYLFRKEGQNVTLSCEQNLNHDAMYWYRQDPGQGLRLIYYSQIVNDFQKGDIAEGYSVSREKKESFPLTVTSAQKNPTAFYLCASSITGTYEQYFGPGTRLTVT.

This rearrangement joins TRBV5-1 to TRBJ1-1; tentatively, D is TRBD1 (6 bases). This CDR3 is built from 14 residues. V lost 4 bases and J lost 0, with 10 bases in between. CDR1 and CDR2 (germline): SGHRS, YFSETQ. This CDR3 reads CASSPGQMNTEAFF. CDR3 sequence (DNA): TGCGCCAGCAGCCCGGGACAAATGAACACTGAAGCTTTCTTT.

This clone was picked up a small number of times. The genes are TRBV19 and TRBJ2-7; 10 bases are a match to TRBD2. This CDR3 is built from 17 residues. The germline gives CDR1 LNHDA, CDR2 SQIVND (reference sequence). With 1 base clipped from V and 1 base from J, the junction kept 7 bases outside the gene matches. The CDR3 is CASSIASGGEHSYEQYF. The CDR3 DNA reads TGTGCCAGTAGTATAGCTAGCGGGGGCGAACATTCCTACGAGCAGTACTTC.